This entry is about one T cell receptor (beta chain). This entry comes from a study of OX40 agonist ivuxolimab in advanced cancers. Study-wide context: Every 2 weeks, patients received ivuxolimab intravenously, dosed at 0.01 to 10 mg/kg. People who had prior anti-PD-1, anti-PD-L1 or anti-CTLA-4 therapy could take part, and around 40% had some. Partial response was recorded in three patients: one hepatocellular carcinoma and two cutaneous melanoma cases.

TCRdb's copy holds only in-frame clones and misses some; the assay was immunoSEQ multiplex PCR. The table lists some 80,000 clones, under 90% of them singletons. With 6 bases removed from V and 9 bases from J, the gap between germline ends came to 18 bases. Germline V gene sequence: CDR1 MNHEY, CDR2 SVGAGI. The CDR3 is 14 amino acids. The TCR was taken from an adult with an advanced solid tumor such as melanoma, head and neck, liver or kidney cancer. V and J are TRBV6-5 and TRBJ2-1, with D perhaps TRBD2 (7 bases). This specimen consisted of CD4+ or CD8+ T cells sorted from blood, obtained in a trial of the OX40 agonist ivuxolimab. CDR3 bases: TGTGCCAGCAGGGTCGCATGGGGGGGCACTGAGCAGTTCTTC. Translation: CASRVAWGGTEQFF.